The rows below give T cell receptor beta chains drawn from one sample of a study of blood T cells in healthy people across ages. One entry per CDR3 protein, called by TCRdb with MiXCR from the 5' RACE reads. The data hold under 1,000,000 distinct CDR3 sequences, with 36% observed a single time. Sequencing was done on a sample of blood. The receptors were gathered from a man aged 18 to 35 in good health. The CDR3 runs from the conserved cysteine through the conserved F or W. D genes are given only for firm matches. Some rows mark clone size as missing; the rest say once, few, many or name a class of expanded clone.

size: many
D: TRBD2
length: 17
J: TRBJ2-1
V: TRBV4-3
CDR3: CASSQDSASGGYNEQFF
DNA: TGCGCCAGCAGCCAAGATTCGGCTAGCGGGGGATACAATGAGCAGTTCTTC

size: NA
D: NA
length: 16
J: TRBJ2-7
V: TRBV28
CDR3: CASGLGGGTSYNEQYF
DNA: TGTGCCAGCGGCCTCGGAGGGGGCACCTCCTACAATGAGCAGTACTTC

size: NA
D: TRBD2
length: 15
J: TRBJ2-1
V: TRBV20-1
CDR3: CSATTGLAGPNEQFF
DNA: TGCAGTGCCACCACAGGACTAGCGGGCCCCAATGAGCAGTTCTTC

size: few
D: NA
length: 14
J: TRBJ2-7
V: TRBV20-1
CDR3: CSVTFGVGSDEQYF
DNA: TGCAGTGTCACTTTCGGGGTAGGGTCGGACGAGCAGTACTTC

size: few
D: NA
length: 14
J: TRBJ2-5
V: TRBV5-1
CDR3: CASSLAGVQETQYF
DNA: TGTGCCAGCAGCTTGGCCGGCGTCCAAGAGACCCAGTACTTC

size: NA
D: TRBD1
length: 16
J: TRBJ2-1
V: TRBV7-9
CDR3: CASSYSGTGMNNEQFF
DNA: TGTGCCAGCAGTTACTCCGGGACAGGTATGAACAATGAGCAGTTCTTC

size: many
D: NA
length: 13
J: TRBJ2-5
V: TRBV5-1
CDR3: CASSIRTEETQYF
DNA: TGCGCCAGCAGCATTCGGACAGAAGAGACCCAGTACTTC

size: NA
D: NA
length: 15
J: TRBJ1-4
V: TRBV20-1
CDR3: CSARDLQGMGEKLFF
DNA: TGCAGTGCTAGAGATCTTCAGGGTATGGGAGAAAAACTGTTTTTT

size: NA
D: TRBD1
length: 13
J: TRBJ2-7
V: TRBV29-1
CDR3: CSVGTGEDSEQYF
DNA: TGCAGCGTTGGGACAGGGGAGGATAGCGAGCAGTACTTC

size: NA
D: TRBD2
length: 15
J: TRBJ2-3
V: TRBV10-3
CDR3: CASSTTSGGVDTQYF
DNA: TGTGCCTCCTCTACGACTAGCGGGGGTGTAGATACGCAGTATTTT

size: few
D: NA
length: 14
J: TRBJ2-5
V: TRBV2
CDR3: CASSPRDTYNEQYF
DNA: TGTGCCAGCAGTCCCCGGGACACTTACAATGAGCAGTACTTC

size: NA
D: NA
length: 17
J: TRBJ1-4
V: TRBV7-9
CDR3: CASSSPTRSRYNEKLFF
DNA: TGTGCCAGCAGCTCGCCCACGCGGAGCCGATATAATGAAAAACTGTTTTTT

size: NA
D: NA
length: 15
J: TRBJ1-5
V: TRBV3-1
CDR3: CASSQDFTGNQPQHF
DNA: TGTGCCAGCAGCCAAGATTTCACAGGCAATCAGCCCCAGCATTTT

size: NA
D: NA
length: 18
J: TRBJ2-2
V: TRBV4-2
CDR3: CASSQDPDKGRATGELFF
DNA: TGTGCCAGCAGCCAAGATCCCGACAAGGGACGAGCCACCGGGGAGCTGTTTTTT

size: many
D: NA
length: 14
J: TRBJ1-5
V: TRBV12-3/TRBV12-4
CDR3: CASSFEGNNQPQHF
DNA: TGTGCCAGCAGTTTTGAAGGGAACAATCAGCCCCAGCATTTT

size: NA
D: NA
length: 15
J: TRBJ1-5
V: TRBV20-1
CDR3: CSARVGSLSNQPQHF
DNA: TGCAGTGCTAGAGTGGGCAGCCTGAGCAATCAGCCCCAGCATTTT

size: NA
D: NA
length: 13
J: TRBJ2-5
V: TRBV10-3
CDR3: CAISVSGQETQYF
DNA: TGTGCCATCAGCGTTAGCGGACAAGAGACCCAGTACTTC

size: few
D: TRBD1
length: 16
J: TRBJ1-1
V: TRBV4-3
CDR3: CASSQDRRGRGTEAFF
DNA: TGCGCCAGCAGCCAAGATCGGAGGGGGCGAGGGACTGAAGCTTTCTTT

size: NA
D: NA
length: 14
J: TRBJ2-1
V: TRBV20-1
CDR3: CSAVSGDLYNEQFF
DNA: TGCAGTGCTGTATCAGGGGACCTCTACAATGAGCAGTTCTTC

size: NA
D: NA
length: 12
J: TRBJ2-1
V: TRBV10-3
CDR3: CAISGTSNKQFF
DNA: TGTGCCATCAGTGGTACAAGCAATAAGCAGTTCTTC

size: few
D: TRBD2
length: 15
J: TRBJ2-3
V: TRBV7-9
CDR3: CASSGTSGTTDTQYF
DNA: TGTGCCAGCAGTGGGACTAGCGGGACCACAGATACGCAGTATTTT

size: few
D: TRBD2
length: 14
J: TRBJ2-2
V: TRBV27
CDR3: CASSSAGEFGELFF
DNA: TGTGCCAGCAGTTCGGCGGGGGAGTTCGGGGAGCTGTTTTTT

size: NA
D: NA
length: 15
J: TRBJ1-1
V: TRBV6-5
CDR3: CASSYSNGGGSEAFF
DNA: TGTGCCAGCAGTTACTCGAACGGAGGGGGGTCTGAAGCTTTCTTT

size: NA
D: NA
length: 14
J: TRBJ2-7
V: TRBV21-1
CDR3: CASNIKNTTYEQYF
DNA: TGTGCCAGCAATATAAAGAACACGACCTACGAGCAGTACTTC

size: few
D: NA
length: 15
J: TRBJ1-6
V: TRBV4-3
CDR3: CASSQERTFLSPLHF
DNA: TGCGCCAGCAGCCAAGAACGTACCTTTCTCTCACCCCTCCACTTT

size: NA
D: NA
length: 13
J: TRBJ2-1
V: TRBV14
CDR3: CASSPLAQREQFF
DNA: TGTGCCAGCAGCCCCCTAGCCCAGAGGGAGCAGTTCTTC

size: few
D: NA
length: 12
J: TRBJ1-1
V: TRBV10-3
CDR3: CAISAEGGKAFF
DNA: TGTGCCATCAGTGCGGAGGGGGGTAAAGCTTTCTTT

size: NA
D: NA
length: 13
J: TRBJ2-3
V: TRBV19
CDR3: CATQTITRDTQYF
DNA: TGTGCCACCCAGACAATTACTCGAGATACGCAGTATTTT

size: NA
D: NA
length: 14
J: TRBJ2-7
V: TRBV27
CDR3: CASSFSGPAYEQYF
DNA: TGTGCCAGCAGTTTCTCGGGACCCGCCTACGAGCAGTACTTC

size: NA
D: NA
length: 17
J: TRBJ2-3
V: TRBV18
CDR3: CASSLSSPRSGTDTQYF
DNA: TGTGCCAGCTCACTCAGCTCACCGCGGTCCGGCACAGATACGCAGTATTTT

size: few
D: NA
length: 15
J: TRBJ2-7
V: TRBV6-5
CDR3: CASSYSTPNHYEQYF
DNA: TGTGCCAGCAGTTACAGTACCCCTAATCATTACGAGCAGTACTTC

size: NA
D: NA
length: 16
J: TRBJ2-3
V: TRBV13
CDR3: CASSLAPSPEADTQYF
DNA: TGTGCCAGCAGCTTAGCCCCTTCCCCAGAAGCGGATACGCAGTATTTT

size: many
D: NA
length: 16
J: TRBJ1-2
V: TRBV12-3/TRBV12-4
CDR3: CASSLALGQLKDGYTF
DNA: TGTGCCAGCAGTTTGGCCCTCGGGCAGCTGAAGGATGGCTACACCTTC

size: NA
D: NA
length: 14
J: TRBJ1-1
V: TRBV6-5
CDR3: CASRYGGTNTEAFF
DNA: TGTGCCAGCAGGTACGGGGGGACTAACACTGAAGCTTTCTTT

size: once
D: TRBD1
length: 16
J: TRBJ1-1
V: TRBV20-1
CDR3: CSVRRDRGRLNTEAFF
DNA: TGCAGTGTTCGGAGGGACAGGGGGCGCCTGAACACTGAAGCTTTCTTT

size: many
D: TRBD1
length: 15
J: TRBJ2-7
V: TRBV9
CDR3: CASSEGQGRIYEQYF
DNA: TGTGCCAGCAGCGAAGGACAGGGAAGGATCTACGAGCAGTACTTC

size: few
D: NA
length: 14
J: TRBJ1-1
V: TRBV7-9
CDR3: CASSLARGNTEAFF
DNA: TGTGCCAGCAGCTTAGCGAGGGGGAACACTGAAGCTTTCTTT

size: NA
D: NA
length: 15
J: TRBJ2-3
V: TRBV27
CDR3: CASSSLGEGTDTQYF
DNA: TGTGCCAGCAGTTCCCTGGGAGAAGGCACAGATACGCAGTATTTT

size: few
D: NA
length: 18
J: TRBJ1-1
V: TRBV7-9
CDR3: CASSPLGRRDPMNTEAFF
DNA: TGTGCCAGCAGCCCACTGGGCCGCCGGGACCCTATGAACACTGAAGCTTTCTTT

size: NA
D: NA
length: 16
J: TRBJ2-1
V: TRBV5-1
CDR3: CASSLYWGPAYNEQFF
DNA: TGCGCCAGCAGCTTGTATTGGGGGCCCGCCTACAATGAGCAGTTCTTC

size: NA
D: NA
length: 15
J: TRBJ2-1
V: TRBV21-1
CDR3: CASSTGQVPYNEQFF
DNA: TGTGCCAGCAGCACAGGACAGGTGCCCTACAATGAGCAGTTCTTC

size: NA
D: NA
length: 14
J: TRBJ2-2
V: TRBV12-3/TRBV12-4
CDR3: CASTGGVITGELFF
DNA: TGTGCCAGCACTGGCGGGGTAATTACCGGGGAGCTGTTTTTT

size: NA
D: TRBD1
length: 14
J: TRBJ1-2
V: TRBV27
CDR3: CASSNTGAKDGYTF
DNA: TGTGCCAGCAGTAACACAGGGGCGAAGGATGGCTACACCTTC

size: NA
D: TRBD2
length: 19
J: TRBJ2-1
V: TRBV7-2
CDR3: CASSLALPPSSGNQGEQFF
DNA: TGTGCCAGCAGCTTAGCCCTCCCCCCGTCTAGCGGGAATCAGGGTGAGCAGTTCTTC

size: NA
D: NA
length: 15
J: TRBJ2-1
V: TRBV29-1
CDR3: CGVAGAGRSYNEQFF
DNA: TGCGGCGTTGCCGGGGCGGGGCGCTCCTACAATGAGCAGTTCTTC

size: NA
D: NA
length: 12
J: TRBJ2-3
V: TRBV14
CDR3: CASSQAQHTQYF
DNA: TGTGCCAGCAGCCAAGCTCAACATACGCAGTATTTT

size: NA
D: TRBD2
length: 18
J: TRBJ2-4
V: TRBV6-2/TRBV6-3
CDR3: CASSYSTSGGGAKNIQYF
DNA: TGTGCCAGCAGTTACTCGACTAGCGGGGGCGGCGCCAAAAACATTCAGTACTTC

size: few
D: NA
length: 15
J: TRBJ1-1
V: TRBV6-6
CDR3: CASSLKRVSGTEAFF
DNA: TGTGCCAGCAGCCTCAAACGGGTCAGTGGCACTGAAGCTTTCTTT